This paragraph reports one T cell receptor beta chain. No antigen is known for it. This entry belongs to a study of vaccination and CD4 T cells after COVID-19. Germline CDR1 reads MNHNS; CDR2 reads SASEGT. This CDR3 spans 15 amino acids. Losses at the gene ends were 3 bases for V and 6 bases for J; bases not matched to a gene: 6. The assay that was used to sequence DNA from cultured CD4+ T cells was the Oncomine TCR Beta short-read assay. TCRdb ran MiXCR on the PCR reads and lists one entry per CDR3 protein. Among 20,000 to 25,000 distinct CDR3 sequences listed, about 43% were seen once. The time point here: late sampling 161 to 241 days after vaccination in three convalescent patients. The treatment is: approximately nine-day PBMC culture with coronavirus spike peptide pools or control peptides (ViraFEST assay).

This clonotype originated in a human donor who had recovered from COVID-19. Sequencing used CD4+ T cells from blood, cultured in vitro, obtained about 7 months after SARS-CoV-2 vaccination. The chain combines TRBV6-1 with TRBJ2-2; TRBD2 matches 8 bases. CDR3 sequence (DNA): TGTGCCAGCAGTGACCTGGGACTAGGGTCCGGGGAGCTGTTTTTT. Residues: CASSDLGLGSGELFF.